The 2 T cell receptor beta chains below all came from one sample that was sequenced in a study of shared T cell receptors in the human thymus (dated by TCRdb to the early 2020s). Libraries came from the immunoSEQ multiplex PCR assay. TCRdb limited this immuneACCESS table to in-frame rearrangements with V and J called. A share of clones is missing; checked studies link under half to unresolved V genes, and the rest is unexplained. Within this sample are about 610,000 clones, with 70% to 90% of them counted one time only. Around 0.01% of the sample is in the top ten clones. These same data were also listed under a study on human thymus T cells.

The sample comprised thymocytes. The receptors stem from a boy younger than two with a congenital heart defect. Donor details come from another sample of the same person, matched by shared clones.

The rearrangement links TRBV27 to TRBJ2-5; TRBD1 matches 9 bases. Trimming took 7 bases from V and 2 from J; bases not matched to a gene: 8. The CDR3 is 15 amino acids. Looked up from germline, CDR1 is MNHEY and CDR2 is SMNVEV (reference sequence). The CDR3, as DNA: TGTGCCAGCATGTCGTCGGGACAGGGACAAGAGACCCAGTACTTC. Protein: CASMSSGQGQETQYF.

V usage is TRBV12-5 and J usage is TRBJ1-1; no clear D. Per germline, CDR1 LGHNT and CDR2 FRNRAP. Trimming stripped 7 bases from V and 1 base from J, with 13 bases between. This CDR3 is 14 amino acids long. DNA of the CDR3: TGTGCTAGTGCCTATATTGGGAGGAACACTGAAGCTTTCTTT. This sequence encodes CASAYIGRNTEAFF.